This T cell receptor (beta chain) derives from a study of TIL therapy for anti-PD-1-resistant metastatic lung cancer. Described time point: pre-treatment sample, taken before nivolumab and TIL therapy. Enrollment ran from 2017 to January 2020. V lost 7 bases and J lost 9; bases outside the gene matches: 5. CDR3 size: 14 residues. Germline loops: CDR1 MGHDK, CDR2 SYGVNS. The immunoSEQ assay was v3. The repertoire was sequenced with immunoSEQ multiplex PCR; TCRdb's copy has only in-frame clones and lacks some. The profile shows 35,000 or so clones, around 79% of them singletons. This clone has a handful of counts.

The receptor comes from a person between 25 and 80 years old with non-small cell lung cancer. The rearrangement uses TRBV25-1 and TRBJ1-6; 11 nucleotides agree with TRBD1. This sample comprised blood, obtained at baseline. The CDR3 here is CASTRTGGISPLHF. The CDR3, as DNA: TGTGCCAGCACAAGGACAGGGGGCATTTCACCCCTCCACTTT. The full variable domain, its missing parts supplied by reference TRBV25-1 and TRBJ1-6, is EADIYQTPRYLVIGTGKKITLECSQTMGHDKMYWYQQDPGMELHLIHYSYGVNSTEKGDLSSESTVSRIRTEHFPLTLESARPSHTSQYLCASTRTGGISPLHFGNGTRLTVT.